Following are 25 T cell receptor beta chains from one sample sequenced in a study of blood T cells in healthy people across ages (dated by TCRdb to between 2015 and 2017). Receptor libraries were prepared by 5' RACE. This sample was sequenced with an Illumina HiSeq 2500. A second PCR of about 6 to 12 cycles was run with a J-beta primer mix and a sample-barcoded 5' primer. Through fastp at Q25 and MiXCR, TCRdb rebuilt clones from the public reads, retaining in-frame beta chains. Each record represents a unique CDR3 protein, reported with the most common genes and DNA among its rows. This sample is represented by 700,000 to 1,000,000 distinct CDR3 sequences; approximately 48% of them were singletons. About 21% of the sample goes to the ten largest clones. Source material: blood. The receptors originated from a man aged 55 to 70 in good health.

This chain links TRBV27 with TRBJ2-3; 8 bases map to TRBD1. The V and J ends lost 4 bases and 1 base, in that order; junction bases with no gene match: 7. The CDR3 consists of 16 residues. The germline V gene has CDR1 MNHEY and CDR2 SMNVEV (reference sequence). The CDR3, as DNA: TGTGCCAGCAGTTCCGACAGGACAGGGCGCACAGATACGCAGTATTTT. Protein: CASSSDRTGRTDTQYF.

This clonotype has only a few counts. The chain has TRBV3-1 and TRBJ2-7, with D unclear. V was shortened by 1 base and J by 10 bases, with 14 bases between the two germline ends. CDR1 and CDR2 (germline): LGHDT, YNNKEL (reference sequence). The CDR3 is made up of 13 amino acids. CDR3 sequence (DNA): TGTGCCAGCAGCCAAGCCTTAGAACAGCATCAGTACTTC. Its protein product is CASSQALEQHQYF.

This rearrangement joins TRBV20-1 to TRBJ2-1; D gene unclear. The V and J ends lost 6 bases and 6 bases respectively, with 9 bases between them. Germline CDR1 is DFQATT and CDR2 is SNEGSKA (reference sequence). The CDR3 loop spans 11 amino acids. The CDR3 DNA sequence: TGCAGTGCGCACAAGAGCAATGAGCAGTTCTTC. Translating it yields CSAHKSNEQFF.

This CDR3 is CASRATRNQETQYF. CDR3 in DNA: TGTGCCAGCAGAGCGACCCGGAACCAAGAGACCCAGTACTTC. This rearrangement joins TRBV6-6 to TRBJ2-5; D unresolved. The CDR3 runs 14 residues. CDR1 is MNHNY and CDR2 is SVGAGI in the germline V gene (reference sequence). Trimming left V 6 bases short and J 0 bases short, with 11 bases between.

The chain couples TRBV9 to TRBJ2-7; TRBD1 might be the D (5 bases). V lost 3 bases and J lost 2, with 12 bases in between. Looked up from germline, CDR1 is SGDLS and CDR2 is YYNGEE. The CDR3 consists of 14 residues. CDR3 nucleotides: TGTGCCAGCAGCGCCCGACAGTATGCCTACGAGCAGTACTTC. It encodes CASSARQYAYEQYF.

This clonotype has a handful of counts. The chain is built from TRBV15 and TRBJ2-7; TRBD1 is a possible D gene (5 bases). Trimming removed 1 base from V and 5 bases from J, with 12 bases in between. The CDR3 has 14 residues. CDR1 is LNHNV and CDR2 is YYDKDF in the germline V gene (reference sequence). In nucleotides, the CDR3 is TGTGCCACCAGCAGAGCTCAGGGTGGCGACGAGCAGTACTTC. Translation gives CATSRAQGGDEQYF.

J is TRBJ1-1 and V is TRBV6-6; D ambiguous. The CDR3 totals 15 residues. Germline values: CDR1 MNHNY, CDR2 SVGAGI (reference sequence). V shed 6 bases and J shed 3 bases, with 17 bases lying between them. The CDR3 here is CASSQRPTRDTEAFF. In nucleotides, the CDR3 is TGTGCCAGCAGCCAAAGACCCACGCGGGACACTGAAGCTTTCTTT.

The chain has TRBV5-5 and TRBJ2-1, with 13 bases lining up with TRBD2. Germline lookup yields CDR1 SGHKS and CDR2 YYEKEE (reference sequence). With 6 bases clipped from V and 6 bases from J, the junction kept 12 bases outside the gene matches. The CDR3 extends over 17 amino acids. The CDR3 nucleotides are TGTGCCAGCACCACCCTAACGGGACTAGCGGGAATCAATGAGCAGTTCTTC. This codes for CASTTLTGLAGINEQFF.

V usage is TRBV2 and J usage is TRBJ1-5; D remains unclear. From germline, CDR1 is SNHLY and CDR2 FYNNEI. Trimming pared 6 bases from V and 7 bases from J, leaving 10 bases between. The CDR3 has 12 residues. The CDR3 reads CASSRTEQPQHF. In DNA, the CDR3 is TGTGCCAGCAGCCGTACAGAGCAGCCCCAGCATTTT.

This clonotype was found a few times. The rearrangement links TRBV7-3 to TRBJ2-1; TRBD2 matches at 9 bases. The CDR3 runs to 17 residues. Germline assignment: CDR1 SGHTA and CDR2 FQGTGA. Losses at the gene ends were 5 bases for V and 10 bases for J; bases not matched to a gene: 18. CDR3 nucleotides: TGTGCCAGCAGCCCCCATCGAGGGCGCGGGGGGGCCCAGGAGCAGTTCTTC. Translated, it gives CASSPHRGRGGAQEQFF.

Written as DNA, the CDR3 is TGTGCCAGCAGCTTAACTAGCGGGGGGAACAACAATGAGCAGTTCTTC. Encoded protein: CASSLTSGGNNNEQFF. V usage is TRBV7-3 and J usage is TRBJ2-1; TRBD2 agrees at 10 bases. The CDR3 has 16 amino acids. The V gene end was trimmed by 0 bases and the J gene end by 5 bases; junction bases not matched to a gene: 4. CDR1 is SGHTA, CDR2 FQGTGA, per germline. Using reference TRBV7-3 and TRBJ2-1 for the parts outside the CDR3, the full variable domain is GAGVSQTPSNKVTEKGKYVELRCDPISGHTALYWYRQSLGQGPEFLIYFQGTGAADDSGLPNDRFFAVRPEGSVSTLKIQRTERGDSAVYLCASSLTSGGNNNEQFFGPGTRLTVL.

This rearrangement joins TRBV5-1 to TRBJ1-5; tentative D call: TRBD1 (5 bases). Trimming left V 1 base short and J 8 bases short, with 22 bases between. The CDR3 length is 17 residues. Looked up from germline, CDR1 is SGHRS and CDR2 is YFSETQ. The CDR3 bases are TGCGCCAGCAGCTTGTCCAGGGCGAAACGCCCCATCAAGCCCCAGCATTTT. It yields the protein CASSLSRAKRPIKPQHF.

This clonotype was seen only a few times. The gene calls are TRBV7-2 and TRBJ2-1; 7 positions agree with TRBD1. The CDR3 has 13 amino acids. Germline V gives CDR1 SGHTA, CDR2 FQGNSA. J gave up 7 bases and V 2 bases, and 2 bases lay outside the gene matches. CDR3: CASSLIQGNEQFF. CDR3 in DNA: TGTGCCAGCAGCTTAATACAGGGGAATGAGCAGTTCTTC. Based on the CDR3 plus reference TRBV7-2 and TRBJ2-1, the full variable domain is GAGVSQSPSNKVTEKGKDVELRCDPISGHTALYWYRQSLGQGLEFLIYFQGNSAPDKSGLPSDRFSAERTGGSVSTLTIQRTQQEDSAVYLCASSLIQGNEQFFGPGTRLTVL.

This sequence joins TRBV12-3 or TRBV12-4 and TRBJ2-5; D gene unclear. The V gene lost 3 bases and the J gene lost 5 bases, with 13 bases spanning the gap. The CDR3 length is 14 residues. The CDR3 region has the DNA TGTGCCAGCAGTTTCGCACTCGGCCCCGAGACCCAGTACTTC. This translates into CASSFALGPETQYF.

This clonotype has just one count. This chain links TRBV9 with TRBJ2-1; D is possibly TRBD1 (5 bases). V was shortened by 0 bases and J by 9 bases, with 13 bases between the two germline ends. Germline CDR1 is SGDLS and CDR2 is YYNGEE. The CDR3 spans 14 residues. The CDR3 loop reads CASSVGQGIGEQFF. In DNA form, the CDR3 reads TGTGCCAGCAGCGTAGGTCAGGGAATAGGTGAGCAGTTCTTC.

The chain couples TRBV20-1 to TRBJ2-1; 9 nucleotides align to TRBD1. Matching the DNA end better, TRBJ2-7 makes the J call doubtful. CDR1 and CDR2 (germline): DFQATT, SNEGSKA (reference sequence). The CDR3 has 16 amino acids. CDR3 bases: TGCAGTGCTAGTCGGGGACAGGGCATCGGGTACAATGAGCAGTACTTC. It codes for CSASRGQGIGYNEQYF.

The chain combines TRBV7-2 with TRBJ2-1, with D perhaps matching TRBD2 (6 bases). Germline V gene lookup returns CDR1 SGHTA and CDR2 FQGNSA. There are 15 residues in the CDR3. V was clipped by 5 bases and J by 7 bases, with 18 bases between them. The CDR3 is CASSLTSKSTNEQFF. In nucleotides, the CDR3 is TGTGCCAGCAGCCTAACTAGCAAGTCAACAAATGAGCAGTTCTTC.

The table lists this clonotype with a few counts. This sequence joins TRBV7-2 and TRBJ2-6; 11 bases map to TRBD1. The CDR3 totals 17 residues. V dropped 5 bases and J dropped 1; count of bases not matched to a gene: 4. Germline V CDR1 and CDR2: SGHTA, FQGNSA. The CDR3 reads CASSGTGGKSGANVLTF. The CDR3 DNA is TGTGCCAGCAGCGGGACAGGGGGTAAATCTGGGGCCAACGTCCTGACTTTC.

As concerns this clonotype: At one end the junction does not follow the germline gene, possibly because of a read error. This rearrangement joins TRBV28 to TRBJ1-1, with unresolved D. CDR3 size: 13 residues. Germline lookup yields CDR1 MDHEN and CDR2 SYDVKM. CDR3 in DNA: TGTGCCAGCAGTTTTGAGGCCAACACTGGAGCTTTCTTT. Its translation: CASSFEANTGAFF.

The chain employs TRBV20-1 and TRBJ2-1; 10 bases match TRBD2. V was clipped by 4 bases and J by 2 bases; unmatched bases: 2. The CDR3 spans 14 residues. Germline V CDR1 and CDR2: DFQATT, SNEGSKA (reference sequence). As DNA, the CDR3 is TGCAGTGCTAATAGCGGGGGGACCTACAATGAGCAGTTCTTC. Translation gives CSANSGGTYNEQFF.

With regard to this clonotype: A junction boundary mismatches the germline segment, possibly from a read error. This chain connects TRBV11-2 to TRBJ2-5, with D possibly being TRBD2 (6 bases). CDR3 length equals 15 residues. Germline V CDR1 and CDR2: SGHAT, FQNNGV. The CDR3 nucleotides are TGTGCCAGCAGCTTAGTCGGGAGCTACCAAGAGGCCCAGTACTTC. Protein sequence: CASSLVGSYQEAQYF.

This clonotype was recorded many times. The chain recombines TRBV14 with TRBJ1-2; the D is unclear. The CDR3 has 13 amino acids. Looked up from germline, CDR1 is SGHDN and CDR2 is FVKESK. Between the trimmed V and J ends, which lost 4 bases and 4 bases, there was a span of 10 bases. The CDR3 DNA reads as TGTGCCAGCAGCCCGGCAGGAAGCTATGGCTACACCTTC. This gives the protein CASSPAGSYGYTF.

The CDR3 DNA sequence: TGTGCCACCAGCGACCGGGACAGGGTACTAGCGGGGAAATTCGATGAGCAGTTCTTC. Translation gives CATSDRDRVLAGKFDEQFF. The chain is built from TRBV24-1 and TRBJ2-1, with D possibly being TRBD2 (10 bases). The CDR3 totals 19 residues. Trimming pared 7 bases from V and 8 bases from J, leaving 32 bases between. Germline assignment: CDR1 KGHDR and CDR2 SFDVKD.

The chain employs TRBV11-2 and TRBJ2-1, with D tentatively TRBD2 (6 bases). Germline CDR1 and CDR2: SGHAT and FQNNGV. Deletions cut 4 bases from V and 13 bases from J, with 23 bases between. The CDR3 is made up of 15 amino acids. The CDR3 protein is CASSSQPTRHETQFF. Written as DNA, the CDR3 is TGTGCCAGCAGCTCTCAGCCGACTAGACACGAGACCCAGTTCTTC. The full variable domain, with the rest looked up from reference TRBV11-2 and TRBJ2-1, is EAGVAQSPRYKIIEKRQSVAFWCNPISGHATLYWYQQILGQGPKLLIQFQNNGVVDDSQLPKDRFSAERLKGVDSTLKIQPAKLEDSAVYLCASSSQPTRHETQFFGPGTRLTVL.

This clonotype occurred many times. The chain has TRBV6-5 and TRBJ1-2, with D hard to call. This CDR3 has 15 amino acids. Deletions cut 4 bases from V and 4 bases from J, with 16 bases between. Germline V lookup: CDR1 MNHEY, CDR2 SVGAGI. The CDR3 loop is CASSFDGSDSYGYTF. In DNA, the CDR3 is TGTGCCAGCAGTTTCGACGGGTCCGATTCCTATGGCTACACCTTC.